The T cell receptor beta chain under discussion was sequenced for a study of cytomegalovirus exposure and HLA in healthy donors. TCRdb's table, derived via immunoSEQ multiplex PCR, lists solely in-frame clones and lacks some. The data show tens of thousands of clones, with approximately 95% seen just once and approximately 3.3% held by the top ten. The CDR3 sequence is 16 residues long. Trimming removed 2 bases from V and 2 bases from J; junction bases left unmatched: 6. CDR1 is SGHRS, CDR2 YFSETQ, per germline. The clonotype was recovered from a woman aged 18-29 years in good health and CMV-seropositive. The sample taken for sequencing was PBMCs. V gene TRBV5-1 combines with J gene TRBJ2-2; 7 bases line up with TRBD2. In nucleotides, the CDR3 is TGCGCCAGCAGCTTCGCCGGGGGGTTTAACACCGGGGAGCTGTTTTTT. Amino acid sequence: CASSFAGGFNTGELFF.